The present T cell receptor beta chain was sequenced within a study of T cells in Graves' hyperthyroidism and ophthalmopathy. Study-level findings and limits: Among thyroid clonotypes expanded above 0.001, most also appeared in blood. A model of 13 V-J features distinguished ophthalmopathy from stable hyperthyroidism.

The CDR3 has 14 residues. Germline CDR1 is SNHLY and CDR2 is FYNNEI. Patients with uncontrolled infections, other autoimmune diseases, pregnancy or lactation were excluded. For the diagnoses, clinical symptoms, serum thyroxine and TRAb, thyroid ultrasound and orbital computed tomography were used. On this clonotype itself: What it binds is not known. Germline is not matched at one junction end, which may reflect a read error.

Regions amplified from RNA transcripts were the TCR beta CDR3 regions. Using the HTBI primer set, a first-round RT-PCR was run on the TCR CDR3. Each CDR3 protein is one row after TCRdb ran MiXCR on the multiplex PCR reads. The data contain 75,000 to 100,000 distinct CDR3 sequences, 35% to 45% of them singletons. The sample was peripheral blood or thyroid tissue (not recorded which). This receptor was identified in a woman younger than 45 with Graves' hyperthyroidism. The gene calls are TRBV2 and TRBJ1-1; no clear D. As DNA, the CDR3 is TGTGGCAGCAGCGATTTGGCGGCGAACACTGAAGCTTTCTTT. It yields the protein CGSSDLAANTEAFF.